What follows are 22 T cell receptor beta chains derived from one specimen sequenced in a study of beta chain features in type 1 diabetes. The study reverse transcribed the entire isolated RNA, so it sequenced expressed TCRB transcripts. Some clones are missing from TCRdb's copy, which holds only in-frame ones; the method was immunoSEQ multiplex PCR. The sample consists of about 220,000 clones, about 11% of them appearing once. The sample consisted of central memory CD4+ T cells from blood. These receptors were taken from a man younger than 30 in good health.

The gene calls are TRBV9 and TRBJ1-2; D is unclear. V was pared by 3 bases and J by 4 bases, with 7 bases between. The germline gives CDR1 SGDLS, CDR2 YYNGEE. The CDR3 covers 12 residues. CDR3 DNA: TGTGCCAGCAGCGGGCCTTTCTATGGCTACACCTTC. Amino acid sequence: CASSGPFYGYTF. The full variable domain, completed using reference TRBV9 and TRBJ1-2, is DSGVTQTPKHLITATGQRVTLRCSPRSGDLSVYWYQQSLDQGLQFLIQYYNGEERAKGNILERFSAQQFPDLHSELNLSSLELGDSALYFCASSGPFYGYTFGSGTRLTVV.

This clone was detected a few times. The chain has TRBV25-1 and TRBJ2-1, with D unclear. CDR3 length: 12 amino acids. With 5 bases removed from V and 7 bases from J, the gap between germline ends came to 9 bases. CDR1 is MGHDK and CDR2 is SYGVNS in the germline V gene. CDR3 region: CASSLIANEQFF. CDR3 bases: TGTGCCAGCAGTTTGATTGCGAATGAGCAGTTCTTC.

This chain joins TRBV10-3 and TRBJ2-1, with TRBD1 identical over 10 bases. V lost 1 base and J lost 8; bases outside the gene matches: 5. CDR1 ENHRY and CDR2 SYGVKD come from the germline V gene. This CDR3 comprises 15 residues. CDR3 DNA: TGTGCCATCAGTGAGTACACCGACAGGGGGCATGAGCAGTTCTTC. It encodes CAISEYTDRGHEQFF.

The V and J genes are TRBV30 and TRBJ1-2; unclear D gene. Germline V gives CDR1 GTSNPN, CDR2 SVGIG (reference sequence). V was pared by 1 base and J by 1 base, with 10 bases between. This CDR3 has 14 amino acids. CDR3 coding DNA: TGTGCCTGGAGTGCAGCGGACTTTAACTATGGCTACACCTTC. Its protein product is CAWSAADFNYGYTF.

This clone was counted many times. CDR3 protein: CASSQPGGTGTGELFF. DNA for the CDR3: TGTGCCAGCAGCCAACCGGGCGGGACAGGGACCGGGGAGCTGTTTTTT. The chain carries TRBV14 and TRBJ2-2; 9 nucleotides line up with TRBD1. The CDR3 covers 16 residues. V dropped 2 bases and J dropped 5; count of bases not matched to a gene: 6. Germline V gives CDR1 SGHDN, CDR2 FVKESK.

The chain recombines TRBV7-2 with TRBJ2-7, with TRBD1 identical over 7 bases. This CDR3 has 13 residues. The ends lost 5 bases at V and 3 bases at J; junction bases unmatched: 4. In germline, CDR1 is SGHTA, CDR2 FQGNSA. The CDR3: CASSRQGLYEQYF. In nucleotides, the CDR3 is TGTGCCAGCAGCCGACAGGGTCTCTACGAGCAGTACTTC.

The rearrangement uses TRBV30 and TRBJ1-2; no firm D call. V was cut by 0 bases and J by 8 bases, with 10 bases left in between. Germline CDR1 is GTSNPN and CDR2 is SVGIG (reference sequence). The CDR3 is made up of 12 amino acids. The CDR3 sequence is CAWSVGVWGYTF. CDR3 in DNA: TGTGCCTGGAGTGTAGGTGTGTGGGGCTACACCTTC.

This rearrangement joins TRBV29-1 to TRBJ1-2; D might be TRBD1 (6 bases). This CDR3 is 16 amino acids long. V dropped 4 bases and J dropped 8 bases, with 26 bases sitting between them. The germline CDR1 and CDR2 sequences are SQVTM and ANQGSEA. The CDR3 protein is CSVGTLGLLPQGGYTF. CDR3 sequence (DNA): TGCAGCGTTGGCACCCTCGGACTGTTGCCCCAGGGGGGCTACACCTTC.

This clone was picked up a small number of times. This chain joins TRBV11-2 and TRBJ2-1; 8 bases are a match to TRBD2. The J segment lost 9 bases and the V segment lost 0 bases, leaving 4 bases of the junction unmatched. The CDR3 covers 14 residues. Germline values: CDR1 SGHAT, CDR2 FQNNGV. Written as DNA, the CDR3 is TGTGCCAGCAGCTTAGAGGGACTAGACACTGAGCAGTTCTTC. Translated, it gives CASSLEGLDTEQFF. The full variable domain, rest sourced from reference TRBV11-2 and TRBJ2-1, is EAGVAQSPRYKIIEKRQSVAFWCNPISGHATLYWYQQILGQGPKLLIQFQNNGVVDDSQLPKDRFSAERLKGVDSTLKIQPAKLEDSAVYLCASSLEGLDTEQFFGPGTRLTVL.

This clone was observed a few times. The rearrangement joins TRBV7-2 to TRBJ1-5; 8 bases agree with TRBD1. This CDR3 is 14 amino acids long. J lost 7 bases, V lost 5 bases, and 7 bases had no gene match. Germline V gene sequence: CDR1 SGHTA, CDR2 FQGNSA. The CDR3, as DNA: TGTGCCAGCAGCCCGACAGGGGCTGAGCAGCCCCAGCATTTT. This gives the protein CASSPTGAEQPQHF.

For this clone: The sample holds other DNA sequences that translate to the same CDR3. This chain joins TRBV18 and TRBJ2-7; no reliable D call. V was shortened by 3 bases and J by 0 bases, with 6 bases between the two germline ends. The CDR3 extends over 13 amino acids. CDR1 KGHSH and CDR2 LQKENI come from the germline V gene. The CDR3 protein is CASSPPSSYEQYF. CDR3 DNA: TGTGCCAGCTCACCGCCGAGCTCCTACGAGCAGTACTTC.

This clone was found a few times. The chain carries TRBV7-8 and TRBJ2-1; either TRBD1 or TRBD2 may fit D (5 bases each). CDR1 and CDR2 from the germline V gene are SGHVS and FQNEAQ. Trimming took 6 bases from V and 6 from J, leaving 15 bases between them. The CDR3 loop spans 14 amino acids. CDR3 coding DNA: TGTGCCAGCAGGACGAGGGAAGGGGTCAATGAGCAGTTCTTC. Its protein is CASRTREGVNEQFF. Full variable domain (missing parts from reference TRBV7-8 and TRBJ2-1): GAGVSQSPRYKVAKRGQDVALRCDPISGHVSLFWYQQALGQGPEFLTYFQNEAQLDKSGLPSDRFFAERPEGSVSTLKIQRTQQEDSAVYLCASRTREGVNEQFFGPGTRLTVL.

This chain connects TRBV30 to TRBJ2-1, with D tentatively TRBD1 or TRBD2 (5 bases each). The CDR3 is 16 residues long. Germline V gives CDR1 GTSNPN, CDR2 SVGIG (reference sequence). V was pared by 0 bases and J by 0 bases, with 12 bases between. The CDR3 protein is CAWSVGAGSSYNEQFF. Here the CDR3 DNA reads TGTGCCTGGAGTGTAGGGGCGGGCAGCTCCTACAATGAGCAGTTCTTC.

The chain recombines TRBV11-2 with TRBJ2-5; D could derive from TRBD1 or TRBD2 (5 bases each). CDR3 length: 11 residues. Trimming stripped 4 bases from V and 5 bases from J, with 5 bases between. CDR1 and CDR2 from the germline V gene are SGHAT and FQNNGV. CDR3 DNA sequence: TGTGCCAGCAGCTGGGGGGAGACCCAGTACTTC. Amino acids: CASSWGETQYF. Drawing the rest from reference TRBV11-2 and TRBJ2-5, the complete variable domain is EAGVAQSPRYKIIEKRQSVAFWCNPISGHATLYWYQQILGQGPKLLIQFQNNGVVDDSQLPKDRFSAERLKGVDSTLKIQPAKLEDSAVYLCASSWGETQYFGPGTRLLVL.

This clone was counted between two and nine times. A much larger clone is a single base away; this may be a read error. The genes are TRBV10-3 and TRBJ2-2; D remains unclear. Germline V gene sequence: CDR1 ENHRY, CDR2 SYGVKD. The CDR3 totals 15 residues. V was clipped by 2 bases and J by 1 base, with 8 bases between them. CDR3 DNA: TGTGCCATCAGTGAGGCCCCAGAGAACACCGGGGAGCTGTTTTTT. This codes for CAISEAPENTGELFF.

This clone was seen only a few times. The chain recombines TRBV7-9 with TRBJ1-2; maybe TRBD1 (6 bases). From germline, CDR1 is SEHNR and CDR2 FQNEAQ (reference sequence). This CDR3 comprises 13 residues. The V gene lost 1 base and the J gene lost 7 bases, with 10 bases spanning the gap. The CDR3: CASSLETGGGYTF. The CDR3 coding sequence is TGTGCCAGCAGCTTAGAGACAGGAGGTGGCTACACCTTC.

This clone was seen only a few times. The rearrangement joins TRBV29-1 to TRBJ1-1; TRBD1 matches 7 bases. CDR1 SQVTM and CDR2 ANQGSEA come from the germline V gene. Losses at the gene ends were 6 bases for V and 6 bases for J; bases not matched to a gene: 4. This CDR3 contains 11 residues. CDR3 loop: CSVVGTAEAFF. CDR3 nucleotides: TGCAGCGTCGTCGGGACAGCTGAAGCTTTCTTT.

The chain links TRBV5-6 to TRBJ2-3, with a possible D match to TRBD2 (6 bases). Deletions cut 1 base from V and 10 bases from J, with 22 bases between. The CDR3 extends over 16 amino acids. Germline lookup yields CDR1 SGHDT and CDR2 YYEEEE. In DNA, the CDR3 is TGTGCCAGCAGCTTGAGGAGGGGTGGCTCGGATTGGGCGCAGTATTTT. Protein sequence: CASSLRRGGSDWAQYF. The full variable domain, in which reference TRBV5-6 and TRBJ2-3 provide the parts outside the CDR3, is DAGVTQSPTHLIKTRGQQVTLRCSPKSGHDTVSWYQQALGQGPQFIFQYYEEEERQRGNFPDRFSGHQFPNYSSELNVNALLLGDSALYLCASSLRRGGSDWAQYFGPGTRLTVL.

This clone came up a few times. A far larger clone lies a single base away; this is likely a read error. This rearrangement joins TRBV6-1 to TRBJ2-7; tentatively, D is TRBD1 (5 bases). The germline V and J ends were trimmed by 6 bases and 3 bases, with 9 bases remaining between them. CDR1 is MNHNS and CDR2 is SASEGT in the germline V gene. The CDR3 has 12 residues. The CDR3 sequence is CASSDQGYEQYF. DNA for the CDR3: TGTGCCAGCAGCGATCAGGGCTACGAGCAGTACTTC.

The chain is built from TRBV7-9 and TRBJ2-3; possibly TRBD1 for D (5 bases). Germline V CDR1 and CDR2: SEHNR, FQNEAQ (reference sequence). The CDR3 is 14 amino acids. The V and J ends lost 2 bases and 3 bases respectively, with 9 bases between them. CDR3 in amino acids: CASSLWGSTDTQYF. For the CDR3, the DNA is TGTGCCAGCAGCTTATGGGGCAGTACAGATACGCAGTATTTT.

This clone was seen more than once but under ten times. The rearrangement links TRBV27 to TRBJ2-7; 12 bases map to TRBD2. CDR3 length equals 14 residues. Germline lookup yields CDR1 MNHEY and CDR2 SMNVEV (reference sequence). The junction had 1 base not matched to a gene; V was cut back by 4 bases and J by 3 bases. The CDR3 nucleotides are TGTGCCAGCAGTTGGACTAGCGGGGTCTACGAGCAGTACTTC. Translated, it gives CASSWTSGVYEQYF.

The chain carries TRBV5-1 and TRBJ2-1; 10 bases line up with TRBD2. Losses at the gene ends were 2 bases for V and 4 bases for J; bases not matched to a gene: 3. Germline V gene lookup returns CDR1 SGHRS and CDR2 YFSETQ. The CDR3 totals 15 residues. For the CDR3, the DNA is TGCGCCAGCAGCTTAACTAGCGGGATGTACAATGAGCAGTTCTTC. It yields the protein CASSLTSGMYNEQFF.